These T cell receptor beta chains were read from a single sample in a study of blood T cell repertoires in COVID-19. Method: immunoSEQ multiplex PCR; TCRdb's copy keeps in-frame clones and lacks some. This table holds a few hundred thousand clones, about 87% found once. Material: peripheral blood. These receptors were obtained from a woman between 50 and 59 years old with COVID-19, enrolled during active disease. CDR3s include the opening cysteine and the closing phenylalanine or tryptophan. A D gene is named only where the DNA matches it firmly. Some rows have no size entry. The others give once, few or many, or a class for an expanded clone.

TRBJ2-7 | TRBV6-5 | TRBD1 | . | TGTGCCAGCAGGGCTCCGGGACAGGGCTCTTACGAGCAGTACTTC | CASRAPGQGSYEQYF
TRBJ1-2 | TRBV27 | . | once | TGTGCCAGCAGGAGCGGGGGCGGCGGCTACACCTTC | CASRSGGGGYTF
TRBJ2-5 | TRBV3-1/TRBV3-2 | . | . | TGTGCCAGCAGCCAAGATTGGGGCAGAGAGACCCAGTACTTC | CASSQDWGRETQYF
TRBJ2-1 | TRBV6-5 | TRBD2 | . | TGTGCCAGCAAACCGCCGGGGACTACAAATGAGCAGTTCTTC | CASKPPGTTNEQFF
TRBJ2-3 | TRBV5-1 | . | . | TGCGCCAGCAGTTTCACAGGCACAGATACGCAGTATTTT | CASSFTGTDTQYF
TRBJ1-2 | TRBV2 | . | . | TGTGCCAGCAACCCGCAGGGGACCTATGGCTACACCTTC | CASNPQGTYGYTF
TRBJ2-3 | TRBV24-1 | TRBD1 | . | TGTGCCACCAGTGATCGCGGACAGGGTAGCACAGATACGCAGTATTTT | CATSDRGQGSTDTQYF
TRBJ1-1 | TRBV5-1 | TRBD1 | . | TGCGCCAGCAGCTCTACAGGGGGCCGGGACACTGAAGCTTTCTTT | CASSSTGGRDTEAFF
TRBJ1-2 | TRBV5-6 | . | . | TGTGCCAGCAGCTTGGGCCAGGGCGGCGGCTACACCTTC | CASSLGQGGGYTF
TRBJ1-5 | TRBV19 | TRBD1 | . | TGTGCCAGTAGTAGCTCATTCGACAGGGGGGGGAATCAGCCCCAGCATTTT | CASSSSFDRGGNQPQHF
TRBJ2-1 | TRBV11-2 | TRBD2 | . | TGTGCCAGCAGCTTAGTGGGGGGAGGGGCAGATGAGCAGTTCTTC | CASSLVGGGADEQFF
TRBJ1-1 | TRBV7-9 | . | once | TGTGCCAGCAGCACTATTGGAGGGTTTAACACTGAAGCTTTCTTT | CASSTIGGFNTEAFF
TRBJ2-1 | TRBV6-5 | . | few | TGTGCCAGCAGCCGGGACTACAATGAGCAGTTCTTC | CASSRDYNEQFF
TRBJ1-1 | TRBV15 | . | . | TGTGCCACCAGCAGAGTCCGCGGTTCGGGAGCTTTCTTT | CATSRVRGSGAFF
TRBJ2-2 | TRBV10-3 | . | . | TGTGCCATCAGCACCACAGGGAGAGGGGAGCTGTTTTTT | CAISTTGRGELFF
TRBJ1-2 | TRBV6-5 | . | . | TGTGCCAGCATCCAGGGAAATGGCTACACCTTC | CASIQGNGYTF
TRBJ2-1 | TRBV5-1 | TRBD1 | . | TGCGCCAGCAGCTGGGACAGGGTGAATGAGCAGTTCTTC | CASSWDRVNEQFF
TRBJ1-1 | TRBV12-3/TRBV12-4 | . | . | TGTGCCAGCGGTTCAGGGATGGCTTTCTTT | CASGSGMAFF
TRBJ2-1 | TRBV19 | TRBD1 | . | TGTGCCAGTAGTATATCCAGGGGGACAGGGGGGAATGAGCAGTTCTTC | CASSISRGTGGNEQFF
TRBJ1-4 | TRBV4-1 | TRBD1 | . | TGCGCCAGCAGCCAGCGGGGGGACAGGGTGGATGAAAAACTGTTTTTT | CASSQRGDRVDEKLFF
TRBJ1-2 | TRBV30 | . | few | TGTGCCTGGAAGCAACAGGTGAACTATGGCTACACCTTC | CAWKQQVNYGYTF
TRBJ2-2 | TRBV7-9 | TRBD1 | once | TGTGCCAGCAGCCTTGACAGGGTGCACACCGGGGAGCTGTTTTTT | CASSLDRVHTGELFF
TRBJ2-3 | TRBV11-3 | TRBD2 | . | TGTGCCAGCAGCTTAACGGGGGGGCTAGATACGCAGTATTTT | CASSLTGGLDTQYF
TRBJ2-2 | TRBV4-1 | TRBD1 | . | TGCGCCAGCAGCCAAGGACAGGGGGCGAACACCGGGGAGCTGTTTTTT | CASSQGQGANTGELFF
TRBJ2-7 | TRBV9 | . | . | TGTGCCAGCAGCCCGTCCGGGGTCTCCTACGAGCAGTACTTC | CASSPSGVSYEQYF
TRBJ1-5 | TRBV28 | . | . | TGTGCCAGCAGTTTACAGAATCAGCCCCAGCATTTT | CASSLQNQPQHF
TRBJ1-2 | TRBV11-3 | TRBD1 | once | TGTGCCAGCAGCAAACGCACGACAGGGGACTATGGCTACACCTTC | CASSKRTTGDYGYTF
TRBJ1-3 | TRBV29-1 | . | . | TGCAGCGTCCTCGCGACGGGAACCTCTGGAAACACCATATATTTT | CSVLATGTSGNTIYF
TRBJ2-3 | TRBV28 | . | . | TGTGCCAGCGCCTCCGGACAGTCAACTAGCACAGATACGCAGTATTTT | CASASGQSTSTDTQYF
TRBJ1-5 | TRBV9 | . | . | TGTGCCAGCAGCGTAGGAGGGAAATGCTATCCGGCGGCGTATAGCAATCAGCCCCAGCATTTT | CASSVGGKCYPAAYSNQPQHF
TRBJ1-2 | TRBV9 | TRBD1 | . | TGTGCCAGCAGCGTAGGTGTAGGGGACAGGGATAATGGCTACACCTTC | CASSVGVGDRDNGYTF
TRBJ2-1 | TRBV6-6 | TRBD1 | . | TGTGCCAGCGCCGGGACAGGGGACAATGAGCAGTTCTTC | CASAGTGDNEQFF
TRBJ2-7 | TRBV10-1 | TRBD2 | few | TGCGCCAGCAGTGAGACCGCTAGCGGGGGACCCCACGAGCAGTACTTC | CASSETASGGPHEQYF
TRBJ1-4 | TRBV6-6 | TRBD1 | . | TGTGCCAGCAGCTACGGACAGGGGTTGTTCGCGGCAACTAATGAAAAACTGTTTTTT | CASSYGQGLFAATNEKLFF
TRBJ2-5 | TRBV5-1 | . | . | TGCGCCAGCAACCGGGAGACCCAGTACTTC | CASNRETQYF
TRBJ1-1 | TRBV6-5 | TRBD1 | . | TGTGCCAGCAGTTTAGACAGGGGGGACACTGAAGCTTTCTTT | CASSLDRGDTEAFF
TRBJ1-1 | TRBV15 | . | . | TGTGCCACCAGCAGACCCCGGACAGCACGAGAACCTTTCTTT | CATSRPRTAREPFF
TRBJ1-6 | TRBV9 | TRBD1 | . | TGTGCCAGCAGCGGACAGGGTTTTCGGAATTCACCCCTCCACTTT | CASSGQGFRNSPLHF
TRBJ1-5 | TRBV10-3 | TRBD1 | . | TGTGCCATCAGTAAGACAGGGATTTACAATCAGCCCCAGCATTTT | CAISKTGIYNQPQHF
TRBJ1-3 | TRBV7-8 | . | . | TGTGCCAGCTCGAGGCGGGATTCTGGAAACACCATATATTTT | CASSRRDSGNTIYF
TRBJ2-2 | TRBV19 | . | once | TGTGCCAGTAGTGTCCACGAGGCCGGGGAGCTGTTTTTT | CASSVHEAGELFF
TRBJ2-1 | TRBV3-1/TRBV3-2 | . | . | TGTGCCAGCAGCCAAGGACGGCGAGGAACGTTCTTC | CASSQGRRGTFF
TRBJ2-7 | TRBV19 | . | . | TGTGCCAGTAGTGCCCCAGGGGGCGGGAGCTCCTACGAGCAGTACTTC | CASSAPGGGSSYEQYF
TRBJ1-2 | TRBV19 | . | . | TGTGCCACAGAAAGGACACTGGCAGGCGGCTACACCTTC | CATERTLAGGYTF
TRBJ2-1 | TRBV29-1 | . | . | TGCAGCGTTGAGGCAGAATATGGCAACGAGCAGTTCTTC | CSVEAEYGNEQFF
TRBJ1-2 | TRBV19 | TRBD1 | . | TGTGCCAGTAGTAGAACAGGGGGAGGCTATGGCTACACCTTC | CASSRTGGGYGYTF
TRBJ2-7 | TRBV2 | TRBD2 | . | TGTGCCAGCGCCGGGACTAGCAGTATTTCCTACGAGCAGTACTTC | CASAGTSSISYEQYF
TRBJ2-3 | TRBV9 | TRBD2 | . | TGTGCCAGCAGCGTAGGCCTAGCGGGGGGCGGGGATACGCAGTATTTT | CASSVGLAGGGDTQYF
TRBJ1-5 | TRBV6-5 | . | . | TGTGCCAGCAGTATAAGTAGTCATAGCAATCAGCCCCAGCATTTT | CASSISSHSNQPQHF
TRBJ2-1 | TRBV12-5 | . | . | TGTGCTAGTGGTTTGGTACTGGGACTGAGGCACAATGAGCAGTTCTTC | CASGLVLGLRHNEQFF
TRBJ2-3 | TRBV7-3 | TRBD1 | . | TGTGCCAGCAGCTTGGGGACAGGGAGTTTTGGCACAGATACGCAGTATTTT | CASSLGTGSFGTDTQYF
TRBJ2-7 | TRBV3-1/TRBV3-2 | TRBD2 | . | TGTGCCAGCAGCCAAATGAAGGGAGGGATGGACGAGCAGTACTTC | CASSQMKGGMDEQYF
TRBJ2-4 | TRBV11-1 | . | . | TGTGCCAGCAGCCAGGGTGCCAAAAACATTCAGTACTTC | CASSQGAKNIQYF
TRBJ1-4 | TRBV4-1 | . | . | TGCGCCAGCAGCCAAGATCGAGCAGGCTTTAATGAAAAACTGTTTTTT | CASSQDRAGFNEKLFF